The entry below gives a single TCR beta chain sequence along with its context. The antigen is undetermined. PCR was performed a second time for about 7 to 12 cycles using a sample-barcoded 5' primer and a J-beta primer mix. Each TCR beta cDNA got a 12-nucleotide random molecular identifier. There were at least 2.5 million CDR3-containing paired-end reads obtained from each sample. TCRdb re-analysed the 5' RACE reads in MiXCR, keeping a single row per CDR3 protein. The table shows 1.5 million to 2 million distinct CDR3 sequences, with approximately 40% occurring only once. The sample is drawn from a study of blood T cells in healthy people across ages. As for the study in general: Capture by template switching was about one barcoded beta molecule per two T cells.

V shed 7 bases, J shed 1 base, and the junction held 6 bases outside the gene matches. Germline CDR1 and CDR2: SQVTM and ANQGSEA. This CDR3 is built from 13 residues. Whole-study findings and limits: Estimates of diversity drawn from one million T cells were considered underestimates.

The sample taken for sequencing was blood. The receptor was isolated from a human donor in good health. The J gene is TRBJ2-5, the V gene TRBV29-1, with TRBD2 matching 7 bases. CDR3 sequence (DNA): TGCAGCGGGTCTGGCGGGGGCCAAGAGACCCAGTACTTC. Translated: CSGSGGGQETQYF.